These 29 T cell receptor beta chains originate from one sample sequenced in a study of T cells after posttransplantation cyclophosphamide. The data were produced by immunoSEQ multiplex PCR, yet TCRdb's version contains in-frame clones alone and is incomplete. Found here are roughly 19,000 clones, 74% of them singletons; the top ten hold about 28%. Busulfan-fludarabine conditioning, marrow transplant, and cyclophosphamide on days +3 and +4 were administered. The material was PBMCs, obtained after an allogeneic stem cell transplant with post-transplant cyclophosphamide. Receptors were obtained from a male patient aged 25 to 39 who received an allogeneic stem cell transplant from a related donor, was CMV-positive, and had acute GVHD only. Part of the T cells may come from the graft donor.

The J gene is TRBJ1-1, the V gene TRBV29-1; TRBD1 aligns across 7 bases. CDR1 SQVTM and CDR2 ANQGSEA come from the germline V gene. Trimming cost V 6 bases and J 0 bases; bases outside gene matches: 4. CDR3 length: 13 residues. As DNA, the CDR3 is TGCAGCGTCAAAGGGACAGTGAACACTGAAGCTTTCTTT. Translating gives CSVKGTVNTEAFF.

The V gene is TRBV6-5, the J gene TRBJ1-5; 11 bases map to TRBD1. From germline, CDR1 is MNHEY and CDR2 SVGAGI. Trimming cost V 6 bases and J 4 bases; bases outside gene matches: 2. CDR3 length: 14 residues. The CDR3 protein is CASSGTGGNQPQHF. CDR3 coding DNA: TGTGCCAGCAGCGGGACAGGGGGAAATCAGCCCCAGCATTTT.

This rearrangement joins TRBV7-8 to TRBJ2-5, with a possible D match to TRBD2 (6 bases). The CDR3 spans 14 residues. CDR1 SGHVS and CDR2 FQNEAQ come from the germline V gene. Between the trimmed V and J ends, which lost 0 bases and 5 bases, there was a span of 10 bases. DNA of the CDR3: TGTGCCAGCAGCTTAGCGGCTAGCGTGGAGACCCAGTACTTC. Residues: CASSLAASVETQYF.

This chain links TRBV27 with TRBJ1-2; TRBD1 might be the D (6 bases). Trimming took off 4 bases at V and 8 bases at J, with 14 bases between the two ends. Looked up from germline, CDR1 is MNHEY and CDR2 is SMNVEV (reference sequence). CDR3 length equals 13 residues. CDR3 residues: CASSSLTGSGYTF. In DNA, the CDR3 is TGTGCCAGCAGTTCGCTCACAGGGAGCGGCTACACCTTC.

V usage is TRBV28 and J usage is TRBJ2-7; weak D call: TRBD1 (5 bases). Germline loops: CDR1 MDHEN, CDR2 SYDVKM. Deletions cut 1 base from V and 2 bases from J, with 15 bases between. CDR3 length: 16 amino acids. DNA of the CDR3: TGTGCCAGCAGTTTATTTAGGGGATCCCTAACCTACGAGCAGTACTTC. As protein: CASSLFRGSLTYEQYF. Based on the CDR3 plus reference TRBV28 and TRBJ2-7, the full variable domain is DVKVTQSSRYLVKRTGEKVFLECVQDMDHENMFWYRQDPGLGLRLIYFSYDVKMKEKGDIPEGYSVSREKKERFSLILESASTNQTSMYLCASSLFRGSLTYEQYFGPGTRLTVT.

The rearrangement links TRBV4-2 to TRBJ1-6; 9 nucleotides match TRBD1. Germline V gene lookup returns CDR1 LGHNA and CDR2 YNFKEQ. The CDR3 is made up of 17 amino acids. The ends lost 3 bases at V and 6 bases at J; junction bases unmatched: 9. CDR3 sequence: CASSHMTTGGSNSPLHF. Written as DNA, the CDR3 is TGTGCCAGCAGCCACATGACCACAGGGGGCTCTAATTCACCCCTCCACTTT.

The rearrangement uses TRBV5-4 and TRBJ2-6; perhaps TRBD1 as D (6 bases). The V end was cut by 0 bases, the J end by 0 bases, with 7 bases between. The V gene's germline CDR1 is SGHNT and CDR2 YYREEE (reference sequence). This CDR3 is 16 amino acids long. CDR3 sequence: CASSLGDISGANVLTF. CDR3 in DNA: TGTGCCAGCAGCTTGGGGGACATCTCTGGGGCCAACGTCCTGACTTTC.

CDR3 DNA: TGTGCCAGCTCACCAGACACAGGGTTCTCCTACGAGCAGTACTTC. The encoded protein is CASSPDTGFSYEQYF. The rearrangement uses TRBV18 and TRBJ2-7; tentative D call: TRBD1 (6 bases). Germline V gene data show CDR1 as KGHSH and CDR2 as LQKENI. The length of the CDR3 is 15 residues. Trimming stripped 2 bases from V and 0 bases from J, with 11 bases between.

The genes are TRBV30 and TRBJ1-5; the match to TRBD1 covers 12 bases. Germline V gives CDR1 GTSNPN, CDR2 SVGIG (reference sequence). The trim removed 3 bases at V and 7 bases at J, leaving 7 bases unmatched. The CDR3 contains 15 residues. The CDR3 DNA follows: TGTGCCTGGAGAGCCGGGACAGGGGGCAGGCAGCCCCAGCATTTT. This codes for CAWRAGTGGRQPQHF.

The chain joins TRBV7-2 to TRBJ2-3, with 8 bases aligning to TRBD2. Germline trimming cut 2 bases from V and 1 base from J; bases unmatched to any gene: 5. The CDR3 runs to 16 residues. CDR1 is SGHTA and CDR2 is FQGNSA in the germline V gene. For the CDR3, the DNA is TGTGCCAGCAGCTTACAGAGCGGGGGCCGCACAGATACGCAGTATTTT. Translation: CASSLQSGGRTDTQYF.

This clone appeared a few times. This chain links TRBV9 with TRBJ2-7; possibly TRBD2 for D (6 bases). Germline CDR1 and CDR2: SGDLS and YYNGEE. V lost 2 bases and J 1 base, leaving 13 bases between the germline ends. The CDR3 is 15 residues long. In DNA form, the CDR3 reads TGTGCCAGCAGCGTTGGTAGCGGATTATCCTACGAGCAGTACTTC. This sequence encodes CASSVGSGLSYEQYF. Full variable domain (missing parts from reference TRBV9 and TRBJ2-7): DSGVTQTPKHLITATGQRVTLRCSPRSGDLSVYWYQQSLDQGLQFLIQYYNGEERAKGNILERFSAQQFPDLHSELNLSSLELGDSALYFCASSVGSGLSYEQYFGPGTRLTVT.

The gene calls are TRBV5-1 and TRBJ2-2; TRBD2 aligns across 11 bases. J was trimmed by 5 bases and V by 6 bases; bases with no gene match: 12. CDR1 and CDR2 (germline): SGHRS, YFSETQ. CDR3 length equals 17 residues. This chain's CDR3 is CASNLGPSGGHTGELFF. CDR3 nucleotide sequence: TGCGCCAGCAACCTTGGTCCTAGCGGGGGGCATACCGGGGAGCTGTTTTTT. Full variable domain (outside the CDR3, taken from reference TRBV5-1 and TRBJ2-2): KAGVTQTPRYLIKTRGQQVTLSCSPISGHRSVSWYQQTPGQGLQFLFEYFSETQRNKGNFPGRFSGRQFSNSRSEMNVSTLELGDSALYLCASNLGPSGGHTGELFFGEGSRLTVL.

There are a few counts of this clone. The chain is built from TRBV29-1 and TRBJ1-5; D is ambiguous. This CDR3 has 15 amino acids. Per the germline V gene, CDR1 is SQVTM and CDR2 is ANQGSEA. The V and J ends lost 4 bases and 2 bases respectively, with 15 bases between them. CDR3 in DNA: TGCAGCGTTGCTGACGGGTTCCTAGGCAATCAGCCCCAGCATTTT. Translation: CSVADGFLGNQPQHF. Full variable domain (outside the CDR3, taken from reference TRBV29-1 and TRBJ1-5): SAVISQKPSRDICQRGTSLTIQCQVDSQVTMMFWYRQQPGQSLTLIATANQGSEATYESGFVIDKFPISRPNLTFSTLTVSNMSPEDSSIYLCSVADGFLGNQPQHFGDGTRLSIL.

This chain joins TRBV11-2 and TRBJ1-1; D call uncertain. The V and J ends lost 5 bases and 0 bases respectively, with 13 bases between them. Per the germline V gene, CDR1 is SGHAT and CDR2 is FQNNGV. This CDR3 has 15 residues. CDR3 DNA: TGTGCCAGCAGCCCACCCGGAGGTATGAACACTGAAGCTTTCTTT. Its protein is CASSPPGGMNTEAFF.

This clone was recorded once. The chain recombines TRBV6-6 with TRBJ2-7; TRBD2 might be the D (7 bases). The germline V and J ends were trimmed by 2 bases and 2 bases, with 10 bases remaining between them. This CDR3 region has 14 residues. CDR1 and CDR2 from the germline V gene are MNHNY and SVGAGI (reference sequence). The CDR3 coding sequence is TGTGCCAGCAGTTACACGGGGGGCCCCTACGAGCAGTACTTC. It translates to CASSYTGGPYEQYF.

The chain couples TRBV10-3 to TRBJ2-3, with 10 bases identical to TRBD2. This CDR3 is 14 amino acids long. Germline CDR1 ENHRY, CDR2 SYGVKD. V was pared by 7 bases and J by 5 bases, with 6 bases of the junction left unmatched. CDR3 nucleotide sequence: TGTGCCATCAAGAGCGGGGGGGCGATAGATACGCAGTATTTT. Amino acid sequence: CAIKSGGAIDTQYF.

This clone was counted a few times. The V and J genes are TRBV5-1 and TRBJ2-3; 12 bases fit TRBD2. This CDR3 is 17 amino acids long. Germline CDR1 SGHRS, CDR2 YFSETQ. The junction had 5 bases not matched to a gene; V was cut back by 2 bases and J by 1 base. Here the CDR3 reads CASSFPRLAGGTDTQYF. The CDR3 DNA reads TGCGCCAGCAGCTTCCCAAGACTAGCGGGGGGCACAGATACGCAGTATTTT.

The chain couples TRBV6-6 to TRBJ2-7; D might be TRBD1 (5 bases). V was pared by 7 bases and J by 1 base, with 11 bases between. Germline V gives CDR1 MNHNY, CDR2 SVGAGI (reference sequence). This CDR3 spans 13 amino acids. The CDR3 here is CASTIGHSYEQYF. The CDR3 DNA is TGTGCCAGCACCATCGGACATTCCTACGAGCAGTACTTC.

This clone was counted only a few times. The chain employs TRBV7-2 and TRBJ1-1; D not certain. This CDR3 has 14 amino acids. V lost 4 bases and J lost 4, with 13 bases in between. Germline V gene data show CDR1 as SGHTA and CDR2 as FQGNSA. DNA of the CDR3: TGTGCCAGCAGCTCCGACGGGCGGGTCACTGAAGCTTTCTTT. It is translated as CASSSDGRVTEAFF.

The J gene is TRBJ1-1, the V gene TRBV4-3; D unclear. The CDR3 covers 14 residues. Germline V lookup: CDR1 LGHNA, CDR2 YSLEER. V was trimmed by 2 bases and J by 2 bases, leaving 9 bases between them. As DNA, the CDR3 is TGCGCCAGCAGCCAAAGAGCAGGAAACACTGAAGCTTTCTTT. Translated: CASSQRAGNTEAFF.

The chain carries TRBV7-9 and TRBJ2-5; TRBD2 agrees at 14 bases. The trim removed 5 bases at V and 2 bases at J, leaving 4 bases unmatched. This CDR3 has 16 amino acids. Germline V gene sequence: CDR1 SEHNR, CDR2 FQNEAQ (reference sequence). CDR3 nucleotide sequence: TGTGCCAGCAGCCCGGGACTAGCGGGGGTACAAGAGACCCAGTACTTC. Its protein is CASSPGLAGVQETQYF.

The chain joins TRBV6-5 to TRBJ1-5; D is uncertain. CDR1 is MNHEY and CDR2 is SVGAGI in the germline V gene. The CDR3 has 15 residues. V was clipped by 6 bases and J by 1 base, with 13 bases between them. The CDR3: CASSRTRRSNQPQHF. DNA for the CDR3: TGTGCCAGCAGCAGAACGCGGAGGAGCAATCAGCCCCAGCATTTT.

V is TRBV6-1 and J is TRBJ2-7; D uncertain. Germline CDR1 and CDR2: MNHNS and SASEGT. V was trimmed by 5 bases and J by 5 bases, leaving 7 bases between them. CDR3 length: 11 residues. The CDR3 region has the DNA TGTGCCAGCAGTTACCCAGACGAGCAGTACTTC. Its translation: CASSYPDEQYF.

The rearrangement links TRBV2 to TRBJ1-2, with a weak D call TRBD1 (6 bases). V lost 4 bases and J lost 4, with 10 bases in between. Germline V CDR1 and CDR2: SNHLY, FYNNEI. The CDR3 spans 13 residues. The CDR3 region is CASSGQAFYGYTF. In DNA form, the CDR3 reads TGTGCCAGCAGTGGACAGGCCTTCTATGGCTACACCTTC.

This sequence joins TRBV30 and TRBJ1-2; TRBD1 aligns across 9 bases. Germline trimming cut 8 bases from V and 4 bases from J; bases unmatched to any gene: 8. Germline values: CDR1 GTSNPN, CDR2 SVGIG (reference sequence). This CDR3 contains 13 residues. The CDR3 sequence: CALQDRGPYGYTF. Here the CDR3 DNA reads TGTGCCCTCCAGGACAGGGGTCCCTATGGCTACACCTTC.

The V and J genes are TRBV5-6 and TRBJ2-3; D perhaps matches TRBD2 (5 bases). Germline V lookup: CDR1 SGHDT, CDR2 YYEEEE. V was trimmed by 4 bases and J by 4 bases, leaving 19 bases between them. This CDR3 has 16 residues. CDR3 loop: CASSAPSGGRPDTQYF. The CDR3 nucleotides are TGTGCCAGCAGCGCCCCCAGCGGCGGAAGGCCAGATACGCAGTATTTT.

A few counts support this clone. V usage is TRBV2 and J usage is TRBJ2-1; 9 bases map to TRBD1. The trim removed 0 bases at V and 7 bases at J, leaving 4 bases unmatched. Germline values: CDR1 SNHLY, CDR2 FYNNEI. The CDR3 consists of 15 residues. The CDR3 region has the DNA TGTGCCAGCAGTGAAGCGGGGACAGGGAGGAATGAGCAGTTCTTC. Its protein product is CASSEAGTGRNEQFF. The entire variable domain, with the rest obtained from reference TRBV2 and TRBJ2-1, is as follows: EPEVTQTPSHQVTQMGQEVILRCVPISNHLYFYWYRQILGQKVEFLVSFYNNEISEKSEIFDDQFSVERPDGSNFTLKIRSTKLEDSAMYFCASSEAGTGRNEQFFGPGTRLTVL.

This chain joins TRBV5-1 and TRBJ2-7, with a weak D call TRBD2 (5 bases). Trimming removed 5 bases at V and 4 bases at J, with 19 bases between. The germline V gene encodes CDR1 SGHRS and CDR2 YFSETQ. This CDR3 contains 15 residues. The chain's CDR3 is CASREEGGLGYEQYF. CDR3 bases: TGCGCCAGCAGGGAAGAAGGCGGGTTGGGGTACGAGCAGTACTTC.

This rearrangement joins TRBV9 to TRBJ2-6; 10 positions agree with TRBD1. The ends lost 4 bases at V and 0 bases at J; junction bases unmatched: 7. The germline CDR1 and CDR2 sequences are SGDLS and YYNGEE. This CDR3 has 18 residues. For the CDR3, the DNA is TGTGCCAGCAGCCTACAGGACAGGGGGGTCTCTGGGGCCAACGTCCTGACTTTC. Translation gives CASSLQDRGVSGANVLTF.